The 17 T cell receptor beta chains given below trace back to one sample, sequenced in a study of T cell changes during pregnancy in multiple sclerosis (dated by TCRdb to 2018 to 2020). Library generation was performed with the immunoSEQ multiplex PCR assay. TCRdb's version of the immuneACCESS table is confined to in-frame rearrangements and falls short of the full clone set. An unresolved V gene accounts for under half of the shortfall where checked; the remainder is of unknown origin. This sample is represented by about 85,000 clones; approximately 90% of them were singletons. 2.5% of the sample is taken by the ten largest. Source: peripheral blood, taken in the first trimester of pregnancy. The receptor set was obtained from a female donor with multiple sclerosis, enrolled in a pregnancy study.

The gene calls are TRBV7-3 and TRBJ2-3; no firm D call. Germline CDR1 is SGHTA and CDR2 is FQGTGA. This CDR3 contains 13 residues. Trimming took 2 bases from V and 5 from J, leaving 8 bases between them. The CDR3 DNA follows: TGTGCCAGCAGCTTACGGCCAGGAGATACGCAGTATTTT. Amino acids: CASSLRPGDTQYF.

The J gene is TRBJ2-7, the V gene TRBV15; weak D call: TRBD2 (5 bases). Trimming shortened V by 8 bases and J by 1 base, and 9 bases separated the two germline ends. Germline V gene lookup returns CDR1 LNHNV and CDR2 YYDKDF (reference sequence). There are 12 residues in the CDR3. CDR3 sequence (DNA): TGTGCCACCCGAGGGTTATCCTACGAGCAGTACTTC. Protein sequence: CATRGLSYEQYF.

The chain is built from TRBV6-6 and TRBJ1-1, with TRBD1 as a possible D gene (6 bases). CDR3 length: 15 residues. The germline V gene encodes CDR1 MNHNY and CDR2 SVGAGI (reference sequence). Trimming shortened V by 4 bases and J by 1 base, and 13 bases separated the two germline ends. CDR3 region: CASSSHGQRNTEAFF. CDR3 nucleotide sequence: TGTGCCAGCAGTTCCCATGGACAGCGGAACACTGAAGCTTTCTTT.

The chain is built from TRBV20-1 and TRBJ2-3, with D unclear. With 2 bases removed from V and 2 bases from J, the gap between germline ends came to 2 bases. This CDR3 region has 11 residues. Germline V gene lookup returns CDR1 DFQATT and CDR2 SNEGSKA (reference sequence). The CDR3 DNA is TGCAGTGCTAGACTCACAGATACGCAGTATTTT. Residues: CSARLTDTQYF.

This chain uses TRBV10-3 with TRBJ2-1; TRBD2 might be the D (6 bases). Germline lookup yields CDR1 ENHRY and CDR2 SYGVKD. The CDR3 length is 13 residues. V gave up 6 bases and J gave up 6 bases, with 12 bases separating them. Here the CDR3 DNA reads TGTGCCATCAGGGAAGCGGGCCTCAATGAGCAGTTCTTC. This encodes CAIREAGLNEQFF.

Written as DNA, the CDR3 is TGTGCCAGCAGCACCGGTGCCTCTGGGGCCAACGTCCTGACTTTC. This translates into CASSTGASGANVLTF. The chain recombines TRBV7-6 with TRBJ2-6, with D hard to call. The germline gives CDR1 SGHVS, CDR2 FNYEAQ. V was clipped by 5 bases and J by 0 bases, with 8 bases between them. The CDR3 totals 15 residues.

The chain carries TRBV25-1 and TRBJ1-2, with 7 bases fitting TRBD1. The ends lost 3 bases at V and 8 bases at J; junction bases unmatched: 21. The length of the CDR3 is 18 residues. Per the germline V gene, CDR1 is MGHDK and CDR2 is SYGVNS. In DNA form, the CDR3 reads TGTGCCAGCAGTGATCTGTTGGGACAGACCACTCGTTGGGAGGGCTACACCTTC. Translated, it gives CASSDLLGQTTRWEGYTF.

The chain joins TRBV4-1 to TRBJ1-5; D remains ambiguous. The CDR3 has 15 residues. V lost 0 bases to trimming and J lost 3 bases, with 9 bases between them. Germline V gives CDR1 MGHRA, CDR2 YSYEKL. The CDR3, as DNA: TGCGCCAGCAGCCAAGAGGTTGGAGTCAATCAGCCCCAGCATTTT. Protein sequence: CASSQEVGVNQPQHF.

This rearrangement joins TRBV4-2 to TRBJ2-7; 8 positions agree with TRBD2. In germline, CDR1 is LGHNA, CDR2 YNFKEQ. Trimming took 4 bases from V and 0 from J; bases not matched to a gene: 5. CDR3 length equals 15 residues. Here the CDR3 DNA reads TGTGCCAGCAGCCTTCAGACTAGCGCCTCCTACGAGCAGTACTTC. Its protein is CASSLQTSASYEQYF.

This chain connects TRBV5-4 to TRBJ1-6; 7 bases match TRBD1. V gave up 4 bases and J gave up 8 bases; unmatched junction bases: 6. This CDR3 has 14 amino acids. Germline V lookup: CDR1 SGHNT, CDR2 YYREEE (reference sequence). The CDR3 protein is CASSQGEPYSPLHF. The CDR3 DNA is TGTGCCAGCAGCCAGGGGGAACCGTATTCACCCCTCCACTTT.

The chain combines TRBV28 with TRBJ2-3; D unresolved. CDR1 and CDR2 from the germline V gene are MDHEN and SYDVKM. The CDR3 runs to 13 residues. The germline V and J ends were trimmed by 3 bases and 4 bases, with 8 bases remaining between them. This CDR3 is CASSFVRSDTQYF. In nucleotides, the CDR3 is TGTGCCAGCAGTTTTGTGAGGTCAGATACGCAGTATTTT.

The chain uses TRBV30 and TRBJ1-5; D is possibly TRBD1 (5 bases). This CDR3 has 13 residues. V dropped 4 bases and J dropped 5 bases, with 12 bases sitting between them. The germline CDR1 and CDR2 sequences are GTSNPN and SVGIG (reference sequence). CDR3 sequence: CAWKGAGHQPQHF. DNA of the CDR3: TGTGCCTGGAAAGGGGCAGGGCATCAGCCCCAGCATTTT.

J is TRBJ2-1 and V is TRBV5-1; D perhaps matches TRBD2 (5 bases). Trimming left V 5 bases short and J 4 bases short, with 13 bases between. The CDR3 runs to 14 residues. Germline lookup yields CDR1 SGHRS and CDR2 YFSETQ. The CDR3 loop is CASRDTGDYNEQFF. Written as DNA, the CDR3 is TGCGCCAGCAGAGATACCGGGGATTACAATGAGCAGTTCTTC.

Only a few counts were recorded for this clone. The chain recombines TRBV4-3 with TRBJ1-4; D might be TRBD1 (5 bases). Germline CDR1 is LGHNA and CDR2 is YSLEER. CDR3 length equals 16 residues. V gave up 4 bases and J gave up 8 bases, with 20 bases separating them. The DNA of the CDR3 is TGCGCCAGCAGCCTCCTGAGCGAGGGAGGGGACGAAAAACTGTTTTTT. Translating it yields CASSLLSEGGDEKLFF.

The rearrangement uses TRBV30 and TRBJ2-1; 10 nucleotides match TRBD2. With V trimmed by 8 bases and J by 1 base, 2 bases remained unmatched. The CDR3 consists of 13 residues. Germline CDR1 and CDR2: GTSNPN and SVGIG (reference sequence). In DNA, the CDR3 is TGTGCCCGTAGCGGGGGGTCCTACAATGAGCAGTTCTTC. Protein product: CARSGGSYNEQFF.

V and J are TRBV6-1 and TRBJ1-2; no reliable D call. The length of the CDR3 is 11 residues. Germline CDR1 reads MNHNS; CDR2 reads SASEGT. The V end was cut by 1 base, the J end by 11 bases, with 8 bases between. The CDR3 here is CASSEVKEYTF. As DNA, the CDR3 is TGTGCCAGCAGTGAAGTAAAGGAGTACACCTTC.

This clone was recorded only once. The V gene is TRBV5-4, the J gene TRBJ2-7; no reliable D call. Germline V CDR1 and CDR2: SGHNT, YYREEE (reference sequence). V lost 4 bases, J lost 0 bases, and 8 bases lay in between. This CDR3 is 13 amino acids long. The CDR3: CASSKELSYEQYF. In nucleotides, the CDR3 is TGTGCCAGCAGCAAAGAGCTCTCCTACGAGCAGTACTTC.